This T cell receptor (beta chain) was documented in a study of blood T cells in healthy people across ages (dated by TCRdb to about 2015). For the wider study: In model experiments, roughly one uniquely barcoded TCR beta cDNA molecule per two T cells was captured by template switching. To avoid experimental bias, donors of different ages were randomly spread across the sequencing lanes. The donors were divided into four age groups: young (average around 15 years), middle-aged (approximately 39), aged (approximately 62) and long-lived (about 90). For two donors (one aged 18 to 30 and one aged 80 or older), the study analyzed two additional independent replicas of 1 million unique cDNA reads from the same blood draw. Age-related changes in TCR beta repertoire diversity were measured in the study by deep sequencing normalized with unique cDNA molecular identifiers. General study outcomes and caveats: As age increased, observed TCR beta diversity per million T cells dropped in a roughly linear way, and a significant reduction was already evident by age about 36. The CMV infection status of donors was not known, potentially confounding age-related changes in expanded clonotypes. Observed TCR beta diversity correlated strongly with the percentage of naive T cells measured by flow cytometry. Bulk unsorted PBMC profiling prevented conclusive comparison of naive and antigen-experienced compartments. Total diversity estimates from one million sequenced T cells were considered lower bounds and underestimates. Compared with the aged group, the long-lived group had more naive CD4+ T cells, fewer expanded clones and increased TCR diversity, a pattern suggesting age selection.

The junction shows trimming of 3 bases on V and 8 bases on J, and the gene matches do not reach 7 bases of it. The CDR3 has 15 amino acids, counting the end cysteine and phenylalanine. Of all the DNA, just the CDR3 is kept, 45 bases in frame from base 1. The germline V gene specifies SGDLS as CDR1 and YYNGEE as CDR2. Libraries were constructed by 5' RACE. TCRdb lists the instrument as Illumina HiSeq 2500. The second PCR ran for about 6 to 12 cycles and used a J-beta primer mix along with a sample-barcoded 5' primer. A template-switch 5' adaptor carrying 12 random nucleotides introduced a unique molecular identifier onto each TCR beta cDNA molecule. Each sample yielded at least 3 million CDR3-containing paired-end reads. First-strand cDNA was synthesized from all RNA with the Mint cDNA synthesis kit, primed by a TRBC-specific oligonucleotide. Following uracil-DNA glycosylase treatment, a first 18-cycle PCR with universal primers M1SS and BC2_uni_R was performed on all cDNA. On the study's bioinformatics: Each sample was normalized by randomly selecting 1 million high-quality reads, each carrying a distinct molecular identifier. Reads sharing molecular identifiers were discarded rather than binned into consensus sequences. CDR3 identification, clonotype clustering and error correction used MiTCR with a Q25 quality threshold and the strictest error-elimination algorithm. Lower-bound total TCR beta diversity was estimated with a nonparametric unseen species model using Euler transformation. In-frame beta chains were kept once TCRdb had trimmed the public reads at Q25 with fastp and called clones with MiXCR. Rows are unified per CDR3 protein, each entry keeping the most common DNA and genes. TCRdb's processing, not the study's, gives the V and J calls here. This sample lists 1.5 million to 2 million distinct CDR3 sequences; just under 50% were detected once. 2.1% of the sample is held by the ten biggest clonotypes.

The donors were some 39 Caucasian individuals from Russia, aged about 6 to 95 years, who were systemically healthy. Around 10 milliliters of peripheral blood were collected from each donor into EDTA-treated Vacutainer tubes. PBMCs were isolated by Ficoll-Paque density-gradient centrifugation, with at least 6 million obtained per sample. Total RNA, at least 5.5 micrograms per sample, was extracted from PBMCs with Trizol reagent. For every donor, flow cytometry on a PBMC aliquot measured the percentage of naive CD45RAhigh/CD27high T cells. For this clonotype: What this receptor recognizes is not known. The input lacks base qualities; no much larger clone sits a single base away.

Sequencing used blood. The chain is made from TRBV9 and TRBJ2-1; the junction holds 11 bases that match TRBD1. The TCR originated in a woman in her forties in good health. The DNA sequence is TGTGCCAGCAGCGCTGGACAGGGGGCGTGGGATGAGCAGTTCTTC. The translation is CASSAGQGAWDEQFF.